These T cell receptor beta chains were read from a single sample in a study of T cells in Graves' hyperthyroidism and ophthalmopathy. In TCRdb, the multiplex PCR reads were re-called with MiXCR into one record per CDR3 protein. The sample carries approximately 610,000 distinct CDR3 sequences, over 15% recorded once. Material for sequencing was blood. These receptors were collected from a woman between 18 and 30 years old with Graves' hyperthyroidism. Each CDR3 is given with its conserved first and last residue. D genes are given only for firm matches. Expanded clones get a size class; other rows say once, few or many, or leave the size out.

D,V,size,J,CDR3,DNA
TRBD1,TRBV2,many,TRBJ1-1,CASSADRVTEAFF,TGTGCCAGCAGCGCGGACAGGGTAACTGAAGCTTTCTTT
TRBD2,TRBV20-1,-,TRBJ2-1,CSARGRTTTSGRHNEQFF,TGCAGTGCTAGAGGCCGTACAACTACTAGCGGGAGACACAATGAGCAGTTCTTC
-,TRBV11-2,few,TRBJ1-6,CASSLGHHSYNSPLHF,TGTGCCAGCAGCTTAGGACACCACTCCTATAATTCACCCCTCCACTTT
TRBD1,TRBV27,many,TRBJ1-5,CASSSLGATGEESNQPQHF,TGTGCCAGCAGTTCACTTGGGGCGACAGGGGAGGAGAGCAATCAGCCCCAGCATTTT
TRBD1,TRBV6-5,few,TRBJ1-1,CASNRQGETTEAFF,TGTGCCAGCAATAGGCAGGGGGAAACCACTGAAGCTTTCTTT
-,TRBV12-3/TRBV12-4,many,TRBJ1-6,CASSLAGSNSPLHF,TGTGCCAGCAGTTTGGCGGGGAGTAATTCACCCCTCCACTTT
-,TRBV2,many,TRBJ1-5,CASSEGLQPQHF,TGTGCCAGCAGTGAAGGTCTTCAGCCCCAGCATTTT
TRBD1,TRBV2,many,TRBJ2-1,CASSSDRLLGNEQFF,TGTGCCAGCAGTTCGGACAGGCTTCTGGGCAATGAGCAGTTCTTC
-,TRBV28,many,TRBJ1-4,CASSLIGVESEKLFF,TGTGCCAGCAGTTTAATAGGGGTTGAGAGTGAAAAACTGTTTTTT
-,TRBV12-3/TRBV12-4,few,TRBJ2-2,CASSLLLAIGELFF,TGTGCCAGCAGTTTGCTCCTGGCCATCGGGGAGCTGTTTTTT
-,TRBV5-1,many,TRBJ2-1,CVSSSLVSGVNEQFF,TGCGTCAGCAGCTCCTTAGTCTCAGGGGTCAATGAGCAGTTCTTC
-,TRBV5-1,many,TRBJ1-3,CASSLAAGTSGNTIYF,TGCGCCAGCAGCTTGGCCGCCGGAACCTCTGGAAACACCATATATTTT
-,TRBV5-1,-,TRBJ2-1,CASSLRDRARNEQFF,TGCGCCAGCAGCTTGCGAGACAGAGCTAGGAATGAGCAGTTCTTC
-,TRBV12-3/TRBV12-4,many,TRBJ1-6,CASSLDLGLNSPLHF,TGTGCCAGCAGTCTCGACCTAGGACTAAATTCACCCCTCCACTTT
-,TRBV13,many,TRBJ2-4,CASSLVGGENIQYF,TGTGCCAGCAGCTTAGTGGGCGGAGAAAACATTCAGTACTTC
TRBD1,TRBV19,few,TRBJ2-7,CASSITAVTGGRAYEQYF,TGTGCCAGTAGTATAACCGCCGTGACAGGGGGCCGTGCCTACGAGCAGTACTTC
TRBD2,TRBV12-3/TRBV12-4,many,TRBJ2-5,CASSLGGGASYQETQYF,TGTGCCAGCAGTTTAGGCGGGGGGGCCAGTTACCAAGAGACCCAGTACTTC
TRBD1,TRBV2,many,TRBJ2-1,CASSRGRVSYNEQFF,TGTGCCAGCAGCAGGGGGAGAGTGTCCTACAATGAGCAGTTCTTC
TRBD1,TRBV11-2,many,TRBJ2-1,CASSSERGRYNEQFF,TGTGCCAGCAGCTCCGAGAGGGGGCGGTACAATGAGCAGTTCTTC
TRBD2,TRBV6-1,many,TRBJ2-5,CASSQSGGLQETQYF,TGTGCCAGCAGTCAAAGCGGGGGGTTACAAGAGACCCAGTACTTC
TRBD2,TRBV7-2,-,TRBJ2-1,CASSWTGTSGARYNEQFF,TGTGCCAGCAGCTGGACCGGGACTAGCGGGGCCCGATACAATGAGCAGTTCTTC
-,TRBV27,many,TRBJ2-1,CASSTPGRGSNEQFF,TGTGCCAGCAGTACCCCGGGAAGGGGCAGCAATGAGCAGTTCTTC
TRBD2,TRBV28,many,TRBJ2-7,CASSSHPQLAVRSYEQYF,TGTGCCAGCAGTTCTCATCCCCAGCTAGCGGTCAGATCCTACGAGCAGTACTTC
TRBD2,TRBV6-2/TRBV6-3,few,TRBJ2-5,CASKAGGMETQYF,TGTGCCAGCAAAGCGGGGGGAATGGAGACCCAGTACTTC